Presented here are 6 T cell receptor beta chains from one specimen sequenced in a study of OX40 agonist ivuxolimab in advanced cancers. The protocol used for the library was the immunoSEQ multiplex PCR assay. In its TCRdb copy, this immuneACCESS table keeps in-frame sequences only and misses some clones. Where compared with another copy, unresolved V genes explain less than half of these, and the others have no known cause. This sample lists tens of thousands of clones; roughly 84% were detected once. The ten most abundant clones make up around 25% of the sample. The sample here was CD4+ or CD8+ T cells sorted from blood, taken in a trial of the OX40 agonist ivuxolimab. These receptors originate from an adult with an advanced solid tumor such as melanoma, head and neck, liver or kidney cancer.

The gene calls are TRBV30 and TRBJ2-2, with 10 bases fitting TRBD1. The CDR3 length is 15 residues. Losses at the gene ends were 3 bases for V and 3 bases for J; bases not matched to a gene: 4. From germline, CDR1 is GTSNPN and CDR2 SVGIG (reference sequence). CDR3 sequence: CAWSPGQGYTGELFF. In DNA, the CDR3 is TGTGCCTGGAGCCCGGGACAGGGGTACACCGGGGAGCTGTTTTTT.

V usage is TRBV5-1 and J usage is TRBJ1-1; D call uncertain. The CDR3 runs 15 residues. Germline CDR1 is SGHRS and CDR2 is YFSETQ. Trimming shortened V by 0 bases and J by 8 bases, and 17 bases separated the two germline ends. The CDR3 coding sequence is TGCGCCAGCAGCTTGGTTGGGGAGGTCAACAGAGAAGCTTTCTTT. This gives the protein CASSLVGEVNREAFF.

This clone was found once. The V and J genes are TRBV7-9 and TRBJ2-3; no definite D call. The CDR3 runs 15 residues. Trimming shortened V by 1 base and J by 5 bases, and 13 bases separated the two germline ends. Germline-derived CDR1 and CDR2 are SEHNR and FQNEAQ (reference sequence). The CDR3 DNA reads as TGTGCCAGCAGCTTAGTAGGCCTAGTAGGAGATACGCAGTATTTT. This sequence encodes CASSLVGLVGDTQYF.

The rearrangement joins TRBV28 to TRBJ1-5; maybe TRBD1 (5 bases). Trimming left V 7 bases short and J 4 bases short, with 17 bases between. This CDR3 spans 15 amino acids. Germline lookup yields CDR1 MDHEN and CDR2 SYDVKM. The CDR3 reads CASTTGGDGNQPQHF. CDR3 nucleotides: TGTGCCAGCACCACTGGGGGAGATGGGAATCAGCCCCAGCATTTT. The whole variable domain, filled in from reference TRBV28 and TRBJ1-5, reads DVKVTQSSRYLVKRTGEKVFLECVQDMDHENMFWYRQDPGLGLRLIYFSYDVKMKEKGDIPEGYSVSREKKERFSLILESASTNQTSMYLCASTTGGDGNQPQHFGDGTRLSIL.

This chain connects TRBV15 to TRBJ1-1; 7 bases map to TRBD1. The CDR3 runs 15 residues. Germline-derived CDR1 and CDR2 are LNHNV and YYDKDF (reference sequence). The junction had 5 bases not matched to a gene; V was cut back by 1 base and J by 3 bases. The CDR3 DNA reads as TGTGCCACCAGCAGAGTCGACAGGGTGGACACTGAAGCTTTCTTT. Its protein is CATSRVDRVDTEAFF.

The CDR3 region is CALSRGPGGDTEAFF. The DNA of the CDR3 is TGTGCCTTGTCCAGGGGGCCGGGCGGGGACACTGAAGCTTTCTTT. The chain recombines TRBV30 with TRBJ1-1, with 8 bases identical to TRBD1. The CDR3 has 15 residues. CDR1 GTSNPN and CDR2 SVGIG come from the germline V gene (reference sequence). V lost 7 bases and J lost 3; bases outside the gene matches: 13.